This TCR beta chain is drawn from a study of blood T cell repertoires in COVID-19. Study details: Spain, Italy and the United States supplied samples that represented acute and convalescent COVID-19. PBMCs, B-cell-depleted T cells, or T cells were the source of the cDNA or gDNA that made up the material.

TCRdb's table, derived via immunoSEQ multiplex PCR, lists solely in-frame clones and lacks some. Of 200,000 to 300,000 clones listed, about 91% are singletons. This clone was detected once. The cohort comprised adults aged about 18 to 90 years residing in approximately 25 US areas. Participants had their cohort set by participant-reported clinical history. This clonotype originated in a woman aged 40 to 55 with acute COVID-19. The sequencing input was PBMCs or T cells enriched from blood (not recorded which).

In nucleotides, the CDR3 is TGTGCCAGCTCAGGTACTAGCGGAGGGGCCAACAATGAGCAGTTCTTC. This translates into CASSGTSGGANNEQFF. This chain uses TRBV18 with TRBJ2-1; 8 bases map to TRBD2. This CDR3 comprises 16 residues. Germline CDR1 reads KGHSH; CDR2 reads LQKENI. Germline trimming cut 5 bases from V and 5 bases from J; bases unmatched to any gene: 11. The whole variable domain, remainder taken from reference TRBV18 and TRBJ2-1, is NAGVMQNPRHLVRRRGQEARLRCSPMKGHSHVYWYRQLPEEGLKFMVYLQKENIIDESGMPKERFSAEFPKEGPSILRIQQVVRGDSAAYFCASSGTSGGANNEQFFGPGTRLTVL.